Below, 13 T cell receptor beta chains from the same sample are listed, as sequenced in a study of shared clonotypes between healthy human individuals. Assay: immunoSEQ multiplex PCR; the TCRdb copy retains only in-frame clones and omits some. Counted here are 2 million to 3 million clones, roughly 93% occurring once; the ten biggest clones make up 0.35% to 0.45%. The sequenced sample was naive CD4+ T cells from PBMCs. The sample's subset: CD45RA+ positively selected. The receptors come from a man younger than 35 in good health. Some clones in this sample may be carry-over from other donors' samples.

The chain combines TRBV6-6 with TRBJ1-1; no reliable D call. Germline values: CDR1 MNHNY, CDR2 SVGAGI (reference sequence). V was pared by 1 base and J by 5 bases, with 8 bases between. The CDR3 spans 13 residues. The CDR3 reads CASSYFGETEAFF. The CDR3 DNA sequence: TGTGCCAGCAGTTACTTTGGTGAAACTGAAGCTTTCTTT.

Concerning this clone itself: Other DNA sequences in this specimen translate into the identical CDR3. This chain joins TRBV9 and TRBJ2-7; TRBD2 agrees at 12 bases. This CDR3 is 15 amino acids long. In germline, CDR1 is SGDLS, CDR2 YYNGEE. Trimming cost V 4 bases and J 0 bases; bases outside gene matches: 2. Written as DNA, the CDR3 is TGTGCCAGCAGCCAGACTAGCGGGAGCTCCTACGAGCAGTACTTC. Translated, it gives CASSQTSGSSYEQYF.

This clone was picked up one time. This CDR3 is CASSLGQDTQYF. The CDR3 nucleotides are TGTGCCAGCAGCCTCGGCCAAGATACGCAGTATTTT. The J gene is TRBJ2-3, the V gene TRBV9; no reliable D call. Germline V gene data show CDR1 as SGDLS and CDR2 as YYNGEE. Trimming took 4 bases from V and 5 from J, leaving 8 bases between them. The CDR3 is 12 residues long. The whole variable domain, remainder taken from reference TRBV9 and TRBJ2-3, is DSGVTQTPKHLITATGQRVTLRCSPRSGDLSVYWYQQSLDQGLQFLIQYYNGEERAKGNILERFSAQQFPDLHSELNLSSLELGDSALYFCASSLGQDTQYFGPGTRLTVL.

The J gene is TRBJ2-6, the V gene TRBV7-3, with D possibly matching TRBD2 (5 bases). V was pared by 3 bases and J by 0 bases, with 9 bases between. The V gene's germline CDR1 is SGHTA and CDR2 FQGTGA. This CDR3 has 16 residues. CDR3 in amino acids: CASSFRGSSGANVLTF. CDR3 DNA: TGTGCCAGCAGCTTCCGGGGAAGCTCTGGGGCCAACGTCCTGACTTTC. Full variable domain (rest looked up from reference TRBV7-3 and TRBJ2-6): GAGVSQTPSNKVTEKGKYVELRCDPISGHTALYWYRQSLGQGPEFLIYFQGTGAADDSGLPNDRFFAVRPEGSVSTLKIQRTERGDSAVYLCASSFRGSSGANVLTFGAGSRLTVL.

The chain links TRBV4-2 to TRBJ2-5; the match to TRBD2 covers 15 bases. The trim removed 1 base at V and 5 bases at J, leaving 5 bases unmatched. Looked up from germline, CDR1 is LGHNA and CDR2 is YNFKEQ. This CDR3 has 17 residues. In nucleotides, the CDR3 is TGTGCCAGCAGCCAAGGAGGGACTAGCGGGAGGAGGGAGACCCAGTACTTC. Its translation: CASSQGGTSGRRETQYF.

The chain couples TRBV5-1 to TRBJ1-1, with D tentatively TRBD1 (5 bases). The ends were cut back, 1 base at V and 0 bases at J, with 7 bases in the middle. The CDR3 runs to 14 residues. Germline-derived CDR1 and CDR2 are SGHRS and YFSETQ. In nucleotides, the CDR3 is TGCGCCAGCAGCTTGAGACAGTTGAACACTGAAGCTTTCTTT. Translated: CASSLRQLNTEAFF.

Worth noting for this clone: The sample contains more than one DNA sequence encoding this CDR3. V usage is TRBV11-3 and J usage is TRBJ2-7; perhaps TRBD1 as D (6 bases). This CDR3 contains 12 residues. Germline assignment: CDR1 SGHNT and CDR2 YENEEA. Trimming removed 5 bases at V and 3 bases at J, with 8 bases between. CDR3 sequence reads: CASSQQGYEQYF. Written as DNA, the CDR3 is TGTGCCAGCAGCCAACAGGGCTACGAGCAGTACTTC.

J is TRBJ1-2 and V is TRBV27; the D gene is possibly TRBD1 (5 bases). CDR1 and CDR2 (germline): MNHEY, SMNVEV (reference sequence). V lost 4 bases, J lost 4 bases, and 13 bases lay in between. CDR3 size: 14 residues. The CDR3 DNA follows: TGTGCCAGCAGTTCGGGACTGGCGGTCTATGGCTACACCTTC. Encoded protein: CASSSGLAVYGYTF.

DNA of the CDR3: TGTGCCAGCAGCGAGATCAATCCGACAGCAACTGAGCAGTTCTTC. This translates into CASSEINPTATEQFF. The chain joins TRBV5-4 to TRBJ2-1; possible D gene TRBD1, 5 bases. CDR3 length equals 15 residues. Germline lookup yields CDR1 SGHNT and CDR2 YYREEE (reference sequence). Between the trimmed V and J ends, which lost 4 bases and 9 bases, there was a span of 20 bases.

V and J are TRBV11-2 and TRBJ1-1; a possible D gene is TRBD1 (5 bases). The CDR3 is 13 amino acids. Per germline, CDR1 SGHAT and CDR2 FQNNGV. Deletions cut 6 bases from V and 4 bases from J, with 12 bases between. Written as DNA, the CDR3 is TGTGCCAGCAGTTCGGGCAGGGCCACTGAAGCTTTCTTT. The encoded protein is CASSSGRATEAFF. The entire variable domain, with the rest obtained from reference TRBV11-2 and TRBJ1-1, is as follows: EAGVAQSPRYKIIEKRQSVAFWCNPISGHATLYWYQQILGQGPKLLIQFQNNGVVDDSQLPKDRFSAERLKGVDSTLKIQPAKLEDSAVYLCASSSGRATEAFFGQGTRLTVV.

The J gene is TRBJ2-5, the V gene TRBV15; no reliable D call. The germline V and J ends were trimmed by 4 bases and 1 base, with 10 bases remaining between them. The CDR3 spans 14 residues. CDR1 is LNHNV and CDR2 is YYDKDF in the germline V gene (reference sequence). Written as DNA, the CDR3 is TGTGCCACCAGCAATGAATCCCCCCAAGAGACCCAGTACTTC. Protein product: CATSNESPQETQYF.

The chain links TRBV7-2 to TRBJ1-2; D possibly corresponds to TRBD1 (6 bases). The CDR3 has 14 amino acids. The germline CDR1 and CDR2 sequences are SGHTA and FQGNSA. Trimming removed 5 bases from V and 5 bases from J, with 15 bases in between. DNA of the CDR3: TGTGCCAGCAGCCCACAGGGAGGGGGATATGGCTACACCTTC. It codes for CASSPQGGGYGYTF. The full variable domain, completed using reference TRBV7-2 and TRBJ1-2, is GAGVSQSPSNKVTEKGKDVELRCDPISGHTALYWYRQSLGQGLEFLIYFQGNSAPDKSGLPSDRFSAERTGGSVSTLTIQRTQQEDSAVYLCASSPQGGGYGYTFGSGTRLTVV.

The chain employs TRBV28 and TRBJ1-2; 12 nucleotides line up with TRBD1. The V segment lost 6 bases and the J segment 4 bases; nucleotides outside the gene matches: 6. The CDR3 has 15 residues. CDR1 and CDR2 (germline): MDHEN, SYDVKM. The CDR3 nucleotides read TGTGCCAGCAGCCCCGGGACAGGGGGCAGCTATGGCTACACCTTC. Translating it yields CASSPGTGGSYGYTF.